Below, 6 T cell receptor beta chains from the same sample are listed, as sequenced in a study of shared clonotypes between healthy human individuals. Libraries were prepared by immunoSEQ multiplex PCR; TCRdb keeps only in-frame clonotypes and omits some of them. The sample consists of 2 million to 2.5 million clones, approximately 94% of them appearing once. Sequenced: naive CD4+ T cells sorted from blood. The subset here: CD45RA+ positively selected. The source of these receptors is a young man in good health.

V is TRBV6-1 and J is TRBJ2-3; the match to TRBD2 covers 7 bases. With V trimmed by 6 bases and J by 3 bases, 3 bases remained unmatched. This CDR3 has 13 amino acids. The germline V gene encodes CDR1 MNHNS and CDR2 SASEGT. The CDR3 sequence: CASRAGFTDTQYF. In DNA, the CDR3 is TGTGCCAGCAGAGCGGGGTTTACAGATACGCAGTATTTT.

The J gene is TRBJ2-6, the V gene TRBV21-1; the table's TRBD1 call for D was not verified on the DNA. TRBV21-1 is given as a pseudogene. The CDR3 loop spans 15 amino acids. CDR3 sequence reads: CASPDRTVEANVLTF. CDR3 DNA: TGTGCCAGCCCGGACAGGACAGTAGAGGCCAACGTCCTGACTTTC.

The V and J genes are TRBV6-1 and TRBJ2-7; no clear D. CDR3 length equals 11 residues. The germline V and J ends were trimmed by 2 bases and 6 bases, with 5 bases remaining between them. The germline V gene encodes CDR1 MNHNS and CDR2 SASEGT. CDR3 sequence: CASSERVEQYF. In DNA, the CDR3 is TGTGCCAGCAGTGAAAGAGTCGAGCAGTACTTC.

This sequence joins TRBV5-6 and TRBJ1-2; tentative D call: TRBD1 (5 bases). V lost 3 bases to trimming and J lost 3 bases, with 15 bases between them. Germline CDR1 reads SGHDT; CDR2 reads YYEEEE. CDR3 size: 15 residues. CDR3 residues: CASSYPGTAHYGYTF. CDR3 bases: TGTGCCAGCAGCTACCCCGGGACGGCTCACTATGGCTACACCTTC.

The rearrangement links TRBV5-5 to TRBJ2-7, with D perhaps matching TRBD1 (6 bases). Germline assignment: CDR1 SGHKS and CDR2 YYEKEE (reference sequence). CDR3 size: 14 residues. The germline V and J ends were trimmed by 2 bases and 2 bases, with 11 bases remaining between them. CDR3 in amino acids: CASSFQTGAYEQYF. The CDR3 DNA reads TGTGCCAGCAGCTTTCAGACAGGAGCCTACGAGCAGTACTTC.

The genes are TRBV5-6 and TRBJ2-7; D possibly uses TRBD1 or TRBD2 (5 bases each). Trimming took off 2 bases at V and 3 bases at J, with 12 bases between the two ends. Germline lookup yields CDR1 SGHDT and CDR2 YYEEEE. There are 14 residues in the CDR3. Here the CDR3 reads CASSLRGAGYEQYF. The CDR3 region has the DNA TGTGCCAGCAGCTTAAGGGGCGCGGGCTACGAGCAGTACTTC.